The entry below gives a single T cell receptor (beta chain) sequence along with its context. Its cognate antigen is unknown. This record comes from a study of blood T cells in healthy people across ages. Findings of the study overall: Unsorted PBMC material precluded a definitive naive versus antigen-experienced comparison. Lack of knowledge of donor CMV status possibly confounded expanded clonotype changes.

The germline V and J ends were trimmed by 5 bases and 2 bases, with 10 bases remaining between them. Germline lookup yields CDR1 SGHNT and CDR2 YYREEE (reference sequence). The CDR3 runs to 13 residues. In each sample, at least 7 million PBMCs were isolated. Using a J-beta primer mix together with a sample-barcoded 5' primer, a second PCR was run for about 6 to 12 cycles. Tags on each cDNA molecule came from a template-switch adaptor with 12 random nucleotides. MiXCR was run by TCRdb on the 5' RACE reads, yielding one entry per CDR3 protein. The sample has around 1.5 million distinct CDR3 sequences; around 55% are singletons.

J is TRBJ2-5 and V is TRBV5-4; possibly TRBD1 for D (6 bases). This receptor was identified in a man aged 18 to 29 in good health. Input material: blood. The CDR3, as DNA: TGTGCCAGCAGACCCGGACAGCAAGAGACCCAGTACTTC. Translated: CASRPGQQETQYF.